By frequency in the sample, the clone carrying this T cell receptor beta chain is medium-sized (0.01 to 0.1%). What it binds is unknown. Nobody among the patients had been given any treatment before thyroid surgery. This entry is derived from a study of metastatic and nonmetastatic thyroid tumors. In the study overall: From malignant and benign thyroid patients, repertoires in blood and in tumor or nodule tissue were compared. Overall study findings and caveats: Significantly higher TCR beta diversity was reportedly seen in malignant thyroid tumors than benign nodules, in blood and tumor.

The germline V gene has CDR1 LGHNA and CDR2 YSLEER. The CDR3 extends over 17 amino acids. V lost 1 base and J lost 5; bases outside the gene matches: 8. Using MiXCR, TCRdb reanalyzed the PCR reads. The data contain around 12,000 clones, around 30% of them singletons. Sequenced material: tumor tissue. J is TRBJ2-3 and V is TRBV4-3; 11 bases line up with TRBD2. This clonotype was obtained from a female donor with papillary thyroid cancer or a benign thyroid nodule (not recorded which). Some clones in this sample may be carry-over from other donors' samples. The chain's CDR3 is CASSQAHLAGGKDTQYF. The CDR3 DNA sequence: TGCGCCAGCAGCCAAGCTCACTTAGCGGGAGGGAAAGATACGCAGTATTTT.